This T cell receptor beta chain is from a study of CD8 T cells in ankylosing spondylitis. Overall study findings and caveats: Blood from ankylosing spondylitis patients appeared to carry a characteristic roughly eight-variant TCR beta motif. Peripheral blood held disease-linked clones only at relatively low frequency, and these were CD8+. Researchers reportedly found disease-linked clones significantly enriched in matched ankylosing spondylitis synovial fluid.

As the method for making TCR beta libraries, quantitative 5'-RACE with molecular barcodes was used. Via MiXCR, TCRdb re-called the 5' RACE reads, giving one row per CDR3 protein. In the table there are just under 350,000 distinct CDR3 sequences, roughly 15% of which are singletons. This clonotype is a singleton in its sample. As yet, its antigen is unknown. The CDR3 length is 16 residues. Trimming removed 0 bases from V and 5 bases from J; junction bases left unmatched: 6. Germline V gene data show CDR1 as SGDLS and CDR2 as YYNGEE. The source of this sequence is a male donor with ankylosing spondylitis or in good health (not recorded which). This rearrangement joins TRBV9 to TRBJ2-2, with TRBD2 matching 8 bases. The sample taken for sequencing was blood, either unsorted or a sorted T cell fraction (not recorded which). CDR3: CASSVGSGGGTGELFF. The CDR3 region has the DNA TGTGCCAGCAGCGTAGGGTCCGGGGGGGGAACCGGGGAGCTGTTTTTT.